The present TCR beta chain was sequenced within a study of T cells in Graves' hyperthyroidism and ophthalmopathy. Across the whole study: Peripheral blood draws took place at initial diagnosis, ahead of any treatment. Overall study findings and caveats: Clonotypes that were expanded in thyroid above 0.001 mostly appeared in blood too.

Authors of the study amplified TCR beta CDR3 regions from RNA transcripts. Carried out on the TCR CDR3, a first-round RT-PCR used the HTBI primer set. Each CDR3 protein is one row after TCRdb ran MiXCR on the multiplex PCR reads. The top ten hold roughly 40% of the sample, which has about 250,000 distinct CDR3 sequences, roughly a quarter seen once. Lactation, pregnancy, other autoimmune disease or uncontrolled infection led to exclusion of patients. Orbital computed tomography, thyroid ultrasound, serum thyroxine and TRAb, and clinical symptoms together informed the diagnoses. The V end was cut by 7 bases, the J end by 5 bases, with 14 bases between. The CDR3 consists of 13 residues. Germline CDR1 is MNHEY and CDR2 is SVGEGT. This clonotype occurred many times. What it recognizes is unknown.

The specimen was blood. V is TRBV6-2 or TRBV6-3 and J is TRBJ2-5, with D tentatively TRBD1 (5 bases). The TCR was taken from a woman aged 40 to 50 with Graves' ophthalmopathy. CDR3 in amino acids: CASTPAGYETQYF. The CDR3 coding sequence is TGTGCCAGCACCCCGGCAGGGTACGAGACCCAGTACTTC.